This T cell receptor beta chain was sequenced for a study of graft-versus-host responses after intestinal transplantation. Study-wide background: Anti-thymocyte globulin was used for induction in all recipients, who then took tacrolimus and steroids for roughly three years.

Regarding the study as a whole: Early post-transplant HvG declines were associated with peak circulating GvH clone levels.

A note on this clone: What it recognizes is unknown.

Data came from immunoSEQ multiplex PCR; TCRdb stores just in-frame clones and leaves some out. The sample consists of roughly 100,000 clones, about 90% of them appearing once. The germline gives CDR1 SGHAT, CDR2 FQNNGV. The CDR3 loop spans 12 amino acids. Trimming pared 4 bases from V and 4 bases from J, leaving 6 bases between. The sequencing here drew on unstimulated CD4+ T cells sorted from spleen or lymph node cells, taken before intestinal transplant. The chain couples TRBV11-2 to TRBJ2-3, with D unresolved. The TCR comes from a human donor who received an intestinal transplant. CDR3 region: CASSSEADTQYF. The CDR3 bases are TGTGCCAGCAGCTCAGAGGCAGATACGCAGTATTTT.